This is a list of T cell receptor beta chains from one sample in a study of glioma-infiltrating T cells after dendritic cell vaccination. Here immunoSEQ multiplex PCR was the method, and the copy in TCRdb shows in-frame clones only, minus some. The data show tens of thousands of clones, with over 75% seen just once and under 2.5% held by the top ten. The source was blood, collected before dendritic cell vaccination. The receptors were sampled from a human donor with glioblastoma. Both conserved end residues are part of each CDR3. D genes are given only for firm matches.

length | J | D | V | DNA | CDR3
14 | TRBJ2-5 | TRBD2 | TRBV27 | TGTGCCAGCAGTTTAAGGACTAGCGGGGAGACCCAGTACTTC | CASSLRTSGETQYF
16 | TRBJ1-3 | - | TRBV11-2 | TGTGCCAGCAGCTTAGCCCCTCCTGGCACTGGAAACACCATATATTTT | CASSLAPPGTGNTIYF
14 | TRBJ1-2 | TRBD1 | TRBV5-4 | TGTGCCAGCAGCTCTGGGACAGAGTCTTATGGCTACACCTTC | CASSSGTESYGYTF
15 | TRBJ1-1 | - | TRBV5-1 | TGCGCCAGCAGCTTGGGACGACAGTCGAACACTGAAGCTTTCTTT | CASSLGRQSNTEAFF
19 | TRBJ2-1 | TRBD1 | TRBV11-2 | TGTGCCAGCAGCTTAGTTTGGTCGACGAGGGACAGGGGGCGAAATGAGCAGTTCTTC | CASSLVWSTRDRGRNEQFF
15 | TRBJ1-4 | TRBD1 | TRBV6-1 | TGTGCCAGCAGTGAATCCGGGACAGTACCTAAAAAACTGTTTTTT | CASSESGTVPKKLFF
13 | TRBJ2-1 | TRBD2 | TRBV2 | TGTGCCCGCACTAGGGCTAGCGGCAATGAGCAGTTCTTC | CARTRASGNEQFF
16 | TRBJ2-5 | - | TRBV9 | TGTGCCAGCAGCGTAGAACGGGGAGTGGTAGGCGAGACCCAGTACTTC | CASSVERGVVGETQYF
19 | TRBJ2-2 | TRBD2 | TRBV9 | TGTGCCAGCAGCGGGGCCGGGACTAGCGGAGTCGCGAACACCGGGGAGCTGTTTTTT | CASSGAGTSGVANTGELFF
14 | TRBJ2-1 | TRBD2 | TRBV9 | TGTGCCAGCAGCATAGCGGGAGTCGACAATGAGCAGTTCTTC | CASSIAGVDNEQFF
15 | TRBJ2-3 | TRBD2 | TRBV5-1 | TGCGCCAGCAGCAAACTAGCGGGGGGAGGTGATACGCAGTATTTT | CASSKLAGGGDTQYF
15 | TRBJ2-3 | TRBD2 | TRBV27 | TGTGCCAGCAACCGGCGGGAGGGATTCACAGATACGCAGTATTTT | CASNRREGFTDTQYF
16 | TRBJ2-7 | TRBD2 | TRBV7-7 | TGTGCCAGCAGCCCTTGGACTAGCGGGGGGCCAGGAGAGCAGTACTTC | CASSPWTSGGPGEQYF